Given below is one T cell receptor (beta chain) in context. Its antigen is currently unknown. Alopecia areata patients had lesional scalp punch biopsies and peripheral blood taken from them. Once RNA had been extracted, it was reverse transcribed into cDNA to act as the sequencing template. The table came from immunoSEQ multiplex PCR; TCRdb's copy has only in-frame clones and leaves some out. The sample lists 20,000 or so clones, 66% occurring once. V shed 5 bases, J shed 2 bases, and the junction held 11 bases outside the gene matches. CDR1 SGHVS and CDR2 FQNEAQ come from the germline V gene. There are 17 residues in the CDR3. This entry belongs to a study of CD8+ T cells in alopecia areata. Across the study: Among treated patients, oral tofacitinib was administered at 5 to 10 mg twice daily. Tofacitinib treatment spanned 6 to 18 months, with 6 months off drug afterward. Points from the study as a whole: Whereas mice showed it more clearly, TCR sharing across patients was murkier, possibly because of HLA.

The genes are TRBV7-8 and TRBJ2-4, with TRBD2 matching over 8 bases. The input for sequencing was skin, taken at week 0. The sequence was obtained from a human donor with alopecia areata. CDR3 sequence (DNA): TGTGCCAGCAGCATCAATCCGGGGGGGCTTACCAAAAACATTCAGTACTTC. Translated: CASSINPGGLTKNIQYF.